This TCR beta chain was identified in a study of regulatory T cells in long-lasting Graves disease. In this sample, this clonotype turned up many times. Sample time point: newly diagnosed GD, antithyroid drugs for less than 3 months. TCR sequences were obtained from RNA taken from PBMCs. CDR3-region Arm-PCR and iRepertoire HTBI primers produced the TCR beta libraries. TCRdb ran MiXCR on the multiplex PCR reads and lists one entry per CDR3 protein. The table shows 440,000 or so distinct CDR3 sequences, with about a sixth occurring only once. This CDR3 contains 14 residues. Germline CDR1 and CDR2: DFQATT and SNEGSKA (reference sequence). Trimming shortened V by 6 bases and J by 6 bases, and 21 bases separated the two germline ends. The same sample was also studied in work on T cells in Graves' hyperthyroidism and ophthalmopathy.

This clonotype originated in a woman younger than 45 with Graves disease. The chain joins TRBV20-1 to TRBJ2-7, with D perhaps matching TRBD2 (6 bases). The material was peripheral blood mononuclear cells (PBMCs), obtained at new diagnosis, from a patient treated with antithyroid drugs. CDR3 loop: CSAPLGTDLREQYF. The CDR3 DNA reads TGCAGTGCCCCCTTGGGGACTGATCTTCGCGAGCAGTACTTC.